The rows below give T cell receptor beta chains drawn from one sample of a study of cytomegalovirus exposure and HLA in healthy donors. Clones were sequenced by immunoSEQ multiplex PCR, and TCRdb holds only the in-frame ones, with some missing. Altogether about 120,000 clones are present, 70% to 85% being singletons, with the ten largest covering approximately 3.8%. What was sequenced was PBMCs. These TCRs come from a man aged 35-49 years in good health and CMV-seropositive. Each CDR3 is given with its conserved first and last residue. D genes are given only for firm matches. The size of a clone is reported for some rows only, either as once, few or many, or as a class for expanded clones.

CDR3 DNA: TGCGCCAGCAGCCCTGTTGGCCGCACTGAAGCTTTCTTT; CDR3 protein: CASSPVGRTEAFF; V gene: TRBV5-1; clone size: few; J gene: TRBJ1-1; D gene: -
CDR3 DNA: TGTGCCAGCAGGCGATGGAGGTGGGACATCCAAGAGACCCAGTACTTC; CDR3 protein: CASRRWRWDIQETQYF; V gene: TRBV27; clone size: once; J gene: TRBJ2-5; D gene: -
CDR3 DNA: TGTGCCAGCAAAAGGTCACGATCCACCGAGGCCACTGAAGCTTTCTTT; CDR3 protein: CASKRSRSTEATEAFF; V gene: TRBV7-2; clone size: -; J gene: TRBJ1-1; D gene: -
CDR3 DNA: TGTGCCTCCTCACCCGGGGGACTATCCACCTACGAGCAGTACTTC; CDR3 protein: CASSPGGLSTYEQYF; V gene: TRBV27; clone size: many; J gene: TRBJ2-7; D gene: TRBD2
CDR3 DNA: TGTGCCAGCAGCTTGAAACAGGGTAATTCAGGCAAAAACATTCAGTACTTC; CDR3 protein: CASSLKQGNSGKNIQYF; V gene: TRBV5-4; clone size: -; J gene: TRBJ2-4; D gene: -
CDR3 DNA: TGTGCCAGCAGCTTTTGGGCTGGGGGGTTGAATAACTATGGCTACACCTTC; CDR3 protein: CASSFWAGGLNNYGYTF; V gene: TRBV5-6; clone size: -; J gene: TRBJ1-2; D gene: -
CDR3 DNA: TGTGCCAGCAGCGTAGAGAGACAGGGGGCGGGAGGCTACACCTTC; CDR3 protein: CASSVERQGAGGYTF; V gene: TRBV9; clone size: -; J gene: TRBJ1-2; D gene: TRBD1
CDR3 DNA: TGTGCCAGCAGCCAAGATACAGACTACGAGCAGTACTTC; CDR3 protein: CASSQDTDYEQYF; V gene: TRBV14; clone size: few; J gene: TRBJ2-7; D gene: -
CDR3 DNA: TGCGCCAGCAGCACTAGCGGGTACAATGAGCAGTTCTTC; CDR3 protein: CASSTSGYNEQFF; V gene: TRBV5-1; clone size: once; J gene: TRBJ2-1; D gene: TRBD2
CDR3 DNA: TGTGCCAGCAGCTTAAGGCTAGCGGGAGACAATGAGCAGTTCTTC; CDR3 protein: CASSLRLAGDNEQFF; V gene: TRBV7-3; clone size: few; J gene: TRBJ2-1; D gene: TRBD2
CDR3 DNA: TGTGCCATCTACAGGGGATCGAGAACAGATACGCAGTATTTT; CDR3 protein: CAIYRGSRTDTQYF; V gene: TRBV6-1; clone size: few; J gene: TRBJ2-3; D gene: TRBD1
CDR3 DNA: TGTGCCAGCTCATCCCAGGGTTACACCGGGGAGCTGTTTTTT; CDR3 protein: CASSSQGYTGELFF; V gene: TRBV18; clone size: -; J gene: TRBJ2-2; D gene: -
CDR3 DNA: TGTGCCAGCAGGGACGAAGGCAGGGGGTCGACTGAAGCTTTCTTT; CDR3 protein: CASRDEGRGSTEAFF; V gene: TRBV6-5; clone size: once; J gene: TRBJ1-1; D gene: TRBD1
CDR3 DNA: TGTGCCAGCAGCCAGAACGACAGGGCGGACACCGGGGAGCTGTTTTTT; CDR3 protein: CASSQNDRADTGELFF; V gene: TRBV4-2; clone size: -; J gene: TRBJ2-2; D gene: TRBD1
CDR3 DNA: TGTGCCAGTAGCGGGGAGAATTCACCCCTCCACTTT; CDR3 protein: CASSGENSPLHF; V gene: TRBV19; clone size: few; J gene: TRBJ1-6; D gene: -